Only a few counts were recorded for the clone carrying this T cell receptor (beta chain). This sample is drawn from a study of low-dose radiotherapy and immunotherapy resistance in tumors. Study-wide context: Doses of 0.5 Gy per fraction every 2 weeks, totaling 6.5 Gy, went to Cohort 1. Daily oral aspirin at 300 mg began on cycle 1 day 1 and lasted four cycles.

V shed 4 bases and J 4 bases; nucleotides not matched to a gene: 5. Germline V gives CDR1 SGHRS, CDR2 YFSETQ. The CDR3 covers 13 residues. Time point indicated: after trial treatment. Treatment here: LDRT plus nivolumab, ipilimumab, low-dose cyclophosphamide and aspirin (RACIN trial). Donors received nivolumab, ipilimumab, aspirin, low-dose cyclophosphamide and low-dose radiotherapy. cDNA synthesis used a TRAV/TRBV-specific primer set for both chains. The authors amplified TCRs for about 20 PCR cycles with a constant-region primer and a V-primer adapter. TCRdb reprocessed the reads via MiXCR and lists one record per CDR3 protein. The repertoire holds about 60,000 distinct CDR3 sequences, with about 25% as singletons.

The gene calls are TRBV5-1 and TRBJ2-7; 7 bases fit TRBD2. The source of this sequence is a male donor with prostate cancer. Sequenced material: PBMCs, taken after low-dose radiotherapy plus immunotherapy. CDR3 amino acids: CASSAGVRYEQYF. The CDR3 region has the DNA TGCGCCAGCAGCGCGGGAGTTCGTTACGAGCAGTACTTC.